The rows below give T cell receptor beta chains drawn from one sample of a study of T cells in localized non-small cell lung cancer. Libraries were prepared by immunoSEQ multiplex PCR; TCRdb keeps only in-frame clonotypes and omits some of them. Among 25,000 to 40,000 clones, around four fifths were seen once, and the ten largest hold around a third. Sequenced here: peripheral blood, sampled before any cancer treatment. The receptor source for this set is an older male donor with stage II squamous cell lung carcinoma. Each CDR3 is given with its conserved first and last residue. D genes are given only for firm matches. The size of a clone is reported for some rows only, either as once, few or many, or as a class for expanded clones.

v_gene	abundance	d_gene	j_gene	CDR3aa	CDR3nt
TRBV10-1	-	TRBD1	TRBJ2-2	CASARQGPSGELFF	TGCGCCAGCGCTAGACAGGGCCCCTCCGGGGAGCTGTTTTTT
TRBV6-1	-	-	TRBJ1-1	CASSETGLAFF	TGTGCCAGCAGTGAGACAGGACTGGCTTTCTTT
TRBV19	-	TRBD2	TRBJ2-2	CASSFGPGGDTGELFF	TGTGCCAGTAGTTTCGGTCCCGGGGGGGACACCGGGGAGCTGTTTTTT
TRBV10-3	-	-	TRBJ2-2	CAISLDSTANTGELFF	TGTGCCATCAGTCTTGACAGTACCGCGAACACCGGGGAGCTGTTTTTT
TRBV6-1	-	-	TRBJ2-3	CASSEFGGDSSTDTQYF	TGTGCCAGCAGTGAATTCGGCGGAGACTCTAGCACAGATACGCAGTATTTT
TRBV9	-	-	TRBJ1-1	CASSVANVNTEAFF	TGTGCCAGCAGCGTAGCTAACGTGAACACTGAAGCTTTCTTT
TRBV10-1	-	TRBD1	TRBJ1-2	CASSNTLGQGANGYTF	TGCGCCAGCAGCAATACTTTGGGACAGGGGGCGAATGGCTACACCTTC
TRBV6-5	few	TRBD1	TRBJ1-1	CASSYSDRAEAFF	TGTGCCAGCAGTTACTCGGACAGGGCGGAAGCTTTCTTT
TRBV10-3	-	-	TRBJ2-1	CAISENGDEQFF	TGTGCCATCAGTGAGAACGGGGATGAGCAGTTCTTC
TRBV11-3	-	-	TRBJ2-1	CASSLGSGAANEQFF	TGTGCCAGCAGCCTTGGGTCGGGGGCGGCCAATGAGCAGTTCTTC
TRBV11-3	-	TRBD1	TRBJ2-5	CASSPGQGRETQYF	TGTGCCAGCAGCCCCGGACAGGGGAGAGAGACCCAGTACTTC
TRBV7-9	medium-sized	TRBD1	TRBJ2-3	CASSSTGADTDTQYF	TGTGCCAGCAGCTCCACAGGGGCAGACACAGATACGCAGTATTTT
TRBV7-9	few	-	TRBJ1-4	CASSPWGARGANEKLFF	TGTGCCAGCAGCCCTTGGGGTGCGCGGGGGGCTAATGAAAAACTGTTTTTT
TRBV6-5	-	-	TRBJ2-1	CASSSGTSYNEQFF	TGTGCCAGCAGTTCCGGGACCTCATACAATGAGCAGTTCTTC
TRBV6-1	-	-	TRBJ2-7	CASSTIRENEQYF	TGTGCCAGCAGTACAATAAGGGAGAACGAGCAGTACTTC
TRBV30	-	-	TRBJ1-5	CAWSVPRGGVNQPQHF	TGTGCCTGGAGTGTACCCCGCGGGGGGGTCAATCAGCCCCAGCATTTT
TRBV30	-	-	TRBJ1-5	CAWSIESNQPQHF	TGTGCCTGGAGTATAGAGAGCAATCAGCCCCAGCATTTT
TRBV27	-	-	TRBJ1-5	CASIGQPQHF	TGTGCCAGCATAGGGCAGCCCCAGCATTTT
TRBV4-1	-	-	TRBJ2-1	CASSQDSSGYNEQFF	TGCGCCAGCAGCCAAGATTCATCGGGGTACAATGAGCAGTTCTTC
TRBV11-2	once	TRBD1	TRBJ1-6	CASSQDRGSSPLHF	TGTGCCAGCAGCCAAGACAGGGGCAGTTCACCCCTCCACTTT
TRBV5-6	-	TRBD2	TRBJ2-5	CASSLVAGGRETQYF	TGTGCCAGCAGCTTGGTAGCGGGAGGGCGGGAGACCCAGTACTTC
TRBV5-1	once	TRBD1	TRBJ2-2	CASSRSGTGFTGELFF	TGCGCCAGCAGCAGGTCCGGGACAGGGTTCACCGGGGAGCTGTTTTTT
TRBV5-1	-	TRBD1	TRBJ2-2	CASSLKAGQGGTGELFF	TGCGCCAGCAGCTTGAAGGCGGGACAGGGGGGAACCGGGGAGCTGTTTTTT
TRBV4-1	few	-	TRBJ2-3	CASSQFRVATDTQYF	TGCGCCAGCAGCCAATTCAGGGTAGCCACAGATACGCAGTATTTT
TRBV13	-	-	TRBJ1-3	CASRQQGVHGNTIYF	TGTGCCAGCAGGCAACAGGGAGTACATGGAAACACCATATATTTT
TRBV5-1	-	TRBD1	TRBJ1-2	CASSSQGDGYTF	TGCGCCAGCAGCTCACAGGGGGATGGCTACACCTTC
TRBV5-5	-	-	TRBJ2-7	CASSFGRRYEQYF	TGTGCCAGCAGCTTCGGTAGGAGGTACGAGCAGTACTTC
TRBV6-1	-	-	TRBJ2-7	CASSEAPGVEQYF	TGTGCCAGCAGTGAAGCCCCGGGTGTCGAGCAGTACTTC
TRBV7-6	few	-	TRBJ1-2	CASSAQVGANYGYTF	TGTGCCAGCAGCGCCCAGGTGGGAGCTAACTATGGCTACACCTTC
TRBV5-5	-	TRBD1	TRBJ1-1	CASSLVTGGTEAFF	TGTGCCAGCAGCTTAGTAACAGGGGGCACTGAAGCTTTCTTT
TRBV5-1	-	-	TRBJ2-1	CASSPVPGDGTHEQFF	TGCGCCAGCAGCCCTGTCCCGGGGGATGGGACCCATGAGCAGTTCTTC
TRBV19	-	TRBD1	TRBJ1-1	CASSPVQGARTEAFF	TGTGCCAGTAGTCCGGTCCAGGGGGCGAGAACTGAAGCTTTCTTT
TRBV11-2	-	TRBD1	TRBJ1-6	CASSSRGNNSPLHF	TGTGCCAGCAGCTCCAGGGGGAATAATTCACCCCTCCACTTT
TRBV4-1	-	TRBD2	TRBJ2-7	CASSQGLAGISYEQYF	TGCGCCAGCAGCCAGGGACTAGCGGGAATCTCCTACGAGCAGTACTTC
TRBV15	-	TRBD1	TRBJ2-7	CATSSLPGQDSYEQYF	TGTGCCACCAGCAGTCTCCCGGGACAGGACTCCTACGAGCAGTACTTC